What follows are 13 T cell receptor beta chains derived from one specimen sequenced in a study of human T cells and chemical hapten exposure. Time point here: patch test 3, about 24 weeks after DPC sensitization. Treatment defined: therapeutic diphenylcyclopropenone sensitization with weekly scalp DPC. In TCRdb, the RACE reads were re-called with MiXCR into one record per CDR3 protein. The data show fewer than 55,000 distinct CDR3 sequences, 8% to 10% seen once. This specimen was whole blood, taken in connection with sensitization to the hapten diphenylcyclopropenone (DPC). The receptors shown here come from a woman aged 40-49 years with alopecia areata. Some clones in this sample may be carry-over from other donors' samples.

This clonotype was observed many times. The V call is TRBV4-1, the J call TRBJ2-7, with TRBD2 matching 7 bases. V trimming: 1 base; J trimming: 3 bases; junction bases outside the gene matches: 9. The CDR3 is 16 amino acids. In germline, CDR1 is MGHRA, CDR2 YSYEKL. DNA for the CDR3: TGCGCCAGCAGCCAAGGGTTTGCGGGGGACTTCTACGAGCAGTACTTC. This gives the protein CASSQGFAGDFYEQYF.

The chain combines TRBV20-1 with TRBJ1-1; D perhaps matches TRBD1 (5 bases). V lost 6 bases and J 0 bases, leaving 17 bases between the germline ends. This CDR3 is 15 amino acids long. Germline loops: CDR1 DFQATT, CDR2 SNEGSKA (reference sequence). The CDR3 loop reads CSALGPRGVNTEAFF. Here the CDR3 DNA reads TGCAGTGCCCTAGGACCGAGGGGTGTGAACACTGAAGCTTTCTTT.

There are a few counts of this clonotype. The CDR3 reads CASSPTDLSYEEQYF. Written as DNA, the CDR3 is TGTGCCAGCTCACCAACGGATCTTAGCTACGAGGAGCAGTACTTC. This chain connects TRBV18 to TRBJ2-7; D call uncertain. Deletions cut 2 bases from V and 7 bases from J, with 18 bases between. CDR1 is KGHSH, CDR2 LQKENI, per germline. This CDR3 region has 15 residues.

This clonotype occurred many times. V gene TRBV30 combines with J gene TRBJ1-1; D is unclear. The V end was cut by 5 bases, the J end by 0 bases, with 4 bases between. Germline V CDR1 and CDR2: GTSNPN, SVGIG (reference sequence). This CDR3 contains 11 residues. In DNA, the CDR3 is TGTGCCTGGGTCTTGAACACTGAAGCTTTCTTT. Translated: CAWVLNTEAFF.

The rearrangement joins TRBV27 to TRBJ1-1, with D perhaps TRBD1 (5 bases). V was clipped by 3 bases and J by 6 bases, with 11 bases between them. Germline V CDR1 and CDR2: MNHEY, SMNVEV (reference sequence). The CDR3 length is 13 residues. CDR3 bases: TGTGCCAGCAGTTTTAGGGGTATGGCTGAAGCTTTCTTT. Its translation: CASSFRGMAEAFF.

This clonotype was seen a few times. V and J are TRBV11-1 and TRBJ2-2; D is uncertain. Germline V gene lookup returns CDR1 SGHAT and CDR2 FQDESV (reference sequence). V shed 6 bases and J shed 3 bases, with 5 bases lying between them. The CDR3 is 12 residues long. As DNA, the CDR3 is TGTGCCAGCAGACCGCACACCGGGGAGCTGTTTTTT. This translates into CASRPHTGELFF.

This clonotype turned up a few times. The genes are TRBV29-1 and TRBJ2-3, with D perhaps matching TRBD1 or TRBD2 (6 bases each). CDR3 size: 14 residues. V was cut by 0 bases and J by 6 bases, with 13 bases left in between. Germline V CDR1 and CDR2: SQVTM, ANQGSEA. Here the CDR3 DNA reads TGCAGCGTTGAAGACTTAGGGGGGCCGGATACGCAGTATTTT. Translation: CSVEDLGGPDTQYF.

This clonotype has ten or more counts. CDR3 in amino acids: CASSQGYNEQFF. The CDR3 DNA reads TGTGCCAGCAGCCAAGGGTACAATGAGCAGTTCTTC. The chain carries TRBV3-1 and TRBJ2-1, with D uncertain. The V end was cut by 1 base, the J end by 4 bases, with 2 bases between. Germline CDR1 reads LGHDT; CDR2 reads YNNKEL (reference sequence). CDR3 length: 12 residues.

The CDR3 reads CASSLGREGTEAFF. The DNA of the CDR3 is TGTGCCAGCAGTTTAGGCAGGGAGGGCACTGAAGCTTTCTTT. The J gene is TRBJ1-1, the V gene TRBV12-3 or TRBV12-4, with D possibly matching TRBD1 (5 bases). V was cut by 1 base and J by 4 bases, with 10 bases left in between. CDR3 length: 14 amino acids.

This clonotype was counted a few times. The chain couples TRBV28 to TRBJ1-5; D unresolved. V dropped 6 bases and J dropped 5 bases, with 5 bases sitting between them. The length of the CDR3 is 11 residues. The germline CDR1 and CDR2 sequences are MDHEN and SYDVKM. CDR3: CASRTDQPQHF. The DNA of the CDR3 is TGTGCCAGCAGGACCGATCAGCCCCAGCATTTT. The full variable domain, rest sourced from reference TRBV28 and TRBJ1-5, is DVKVTQSSRYLVKRTGEKVFLECVQDMDHENMFWYRQDPGLGLRLIYFSYDVKMKEKGDIPEGYSVSREKKERFSLILESASTNQTSMYLCASRTDQPQHFGDGTRLSIL.

This clonotype was recorded a few times. The V and J genes are TRBV2 and TRBJ2-7; D gene ambiguous. The CDR3 is made up of 12 amino acids. Deletions cut 3 bases from V and 6 bases from J, with 9 bases between. Germline V gives CDR1 SNHLY, CDR2 FYNNEI. This CDR3 reads CASSEWGPEQYF. CDR3 DNA sequence: TGTGCCAGCAGTGAGTGGGGTCCCGAGCAGTACTTC. Filled out from reference TRBV2 and TRBJ2-7, the complete variable domain reads EPEVTQTPSHQVTQMGQEVILRCVPISNHLYFYWYRQILGQKVEFLVSFYNNEISEKSEIFDDQFSVERPDGSNFTLKIRSTKLEDSAMYFCASSEWGPEQYFGPGTRLTVT.

This clonotype was detected ten times or more. The chain uses TRBV12-3 or TRBV12-4 and TRBJ2-2, with a weak D call TRBD2 (7 bases). Trimming shortened V by 3 bases and J by 9 bases, and 17 bases separated the two germline ends. The CDR3 spans 15 residues. As DNA, the CDR3 is TGTGCCAGCAGTTTTACGGGGGGCCTCAACCGGGAGCTGTTTTTT. Translated, it gives CASSFTGGLNRELFF.

This clonotype has only one observation. A much larger clone differs from this one at a single base, so this may be a read error. The genes are TRBV19 and TRBJ2-1; TRBD2 is a possible D gene (6 bases). Germline V gene lookup returns CDR1 LNHDA and CDR2 SQIVND (reference sequence). The CDR3 sequence is 13 residues long. V lost 5 bases and J 7 bases, leaving 12 bases between the germline ends. The CDR3, as DNA: TGTGCCAGTAGTGCTAACGGGGGTAATGAGCAGTTCTTC. Its translation: CASSANGGNEQFF.